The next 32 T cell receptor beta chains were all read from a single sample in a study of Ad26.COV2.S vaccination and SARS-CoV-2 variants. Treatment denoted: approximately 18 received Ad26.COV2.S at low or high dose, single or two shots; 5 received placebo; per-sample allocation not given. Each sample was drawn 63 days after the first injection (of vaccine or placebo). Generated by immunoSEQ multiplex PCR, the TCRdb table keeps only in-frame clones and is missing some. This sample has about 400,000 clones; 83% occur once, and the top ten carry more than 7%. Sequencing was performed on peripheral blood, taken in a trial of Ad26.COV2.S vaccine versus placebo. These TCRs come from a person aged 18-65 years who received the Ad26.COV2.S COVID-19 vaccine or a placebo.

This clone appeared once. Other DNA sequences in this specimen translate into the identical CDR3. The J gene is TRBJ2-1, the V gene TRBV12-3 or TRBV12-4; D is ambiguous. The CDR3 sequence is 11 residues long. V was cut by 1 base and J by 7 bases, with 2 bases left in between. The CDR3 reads CASSLGNEQFF. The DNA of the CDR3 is TGTGCCAGCAGTTTAGGGAATGAGCAGTTCTTC.

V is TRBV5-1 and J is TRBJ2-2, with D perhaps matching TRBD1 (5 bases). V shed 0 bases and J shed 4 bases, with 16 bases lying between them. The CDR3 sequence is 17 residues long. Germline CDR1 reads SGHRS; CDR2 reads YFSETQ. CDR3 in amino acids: CASSLGDRGHPTGELFF. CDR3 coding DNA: TGCGCCAGCAGCTTGGGGGATCGAGGACACCCCACCGGGGAGCTGTTTTTT.

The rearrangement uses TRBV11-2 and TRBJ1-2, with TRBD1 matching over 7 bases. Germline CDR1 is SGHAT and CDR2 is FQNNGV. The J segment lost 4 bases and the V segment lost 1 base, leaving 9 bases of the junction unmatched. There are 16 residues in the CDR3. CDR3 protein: CASSLGSRGGTYGYTF. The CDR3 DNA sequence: TGTGCCAGCAGCTTAGGGTCCAGGGGGGGCACCTATGGCTACACCTTC.

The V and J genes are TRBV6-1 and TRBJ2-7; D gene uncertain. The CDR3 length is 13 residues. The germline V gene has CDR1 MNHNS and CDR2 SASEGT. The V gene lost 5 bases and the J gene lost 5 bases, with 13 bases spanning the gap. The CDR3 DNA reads TGTGCCAGCAGTCCGGGTATGAGGAACGAGCAGTACTTC. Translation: CASSPGMRNEQYF.

CDR3 DNA sequence: TGCGCCAGCAGCTTGGTGGCAGGGGAAGAGACCCAGTACTTC. This translates into CASSLVAGEETQYF. The gene calls are TRBV5-1 and TRBJ2-5, with D possibly matching TRBD1 (6 bases). Germline loops: CDR1 SGHRS, CDR2 YFSETQ. The CDR3 is 14 amino acids. The germline V and J ends were trimmed by 0 bases and 3 bases, with 9 bases remaining between them.

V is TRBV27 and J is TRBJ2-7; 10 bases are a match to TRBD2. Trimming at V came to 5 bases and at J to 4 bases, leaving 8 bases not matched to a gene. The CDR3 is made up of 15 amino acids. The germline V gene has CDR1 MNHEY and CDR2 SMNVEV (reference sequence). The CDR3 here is CASSPPPSGSYEQYF. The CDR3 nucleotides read TGTGCCAGCAGTCCCCCGCCTAGCGGGAGTTACGAGCAGTACTTC.

The chain's CDR3 is CASSLPEGDGELFF. The CDR3 bases are TGTGCCAGCAGCCTCCCGGAAGGGGATGGGGAGCTGTTTTTT. The chain combines TRBV7-9 with TRBJ2-2; possible D gene TRBD1, 5 bases. The V and J ends lost 5 bases and 8 bases respectively, with 15 bases between them. Per germline, CDR1 SEHNR and CDR2 FQNEAQ (reference sequence). CDR3 length: 14 residues.

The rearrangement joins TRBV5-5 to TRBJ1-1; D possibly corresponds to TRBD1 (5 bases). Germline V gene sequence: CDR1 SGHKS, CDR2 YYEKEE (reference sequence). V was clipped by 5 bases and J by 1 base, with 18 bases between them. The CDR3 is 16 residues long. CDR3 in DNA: TGTGCCAGCAGGCACCCATCGGGGGAGGGGAACACTGAAGCTTTCTTT. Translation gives CASRHPSGEGNTEAFF.

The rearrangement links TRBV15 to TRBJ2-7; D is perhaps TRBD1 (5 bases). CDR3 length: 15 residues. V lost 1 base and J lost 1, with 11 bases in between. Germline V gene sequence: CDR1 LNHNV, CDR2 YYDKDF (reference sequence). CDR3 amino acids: CATSRAGAVSYEQYF. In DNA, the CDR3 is TGTGCCACCAGCAGAGCTGGGGCAGTTTCCTACGAGCAGTACTTC.

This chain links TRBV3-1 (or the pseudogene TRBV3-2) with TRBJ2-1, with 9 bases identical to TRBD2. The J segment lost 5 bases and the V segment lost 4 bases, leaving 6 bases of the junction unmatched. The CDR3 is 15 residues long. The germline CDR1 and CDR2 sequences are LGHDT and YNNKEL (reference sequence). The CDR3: CASSLTTSGNNEQFF. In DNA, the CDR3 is TGTGCCAGCAGCCTTACGACTAGCGGAAACAATGAGCAGTTCTTC.

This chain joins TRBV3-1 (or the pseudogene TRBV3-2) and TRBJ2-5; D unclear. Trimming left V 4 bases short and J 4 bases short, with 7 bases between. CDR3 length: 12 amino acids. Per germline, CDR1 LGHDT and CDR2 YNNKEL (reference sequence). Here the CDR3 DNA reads TGTGCCAGCAGCCCTCTGGCAGAGACCCAGTACTTC. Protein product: CASSPLAETQYF.

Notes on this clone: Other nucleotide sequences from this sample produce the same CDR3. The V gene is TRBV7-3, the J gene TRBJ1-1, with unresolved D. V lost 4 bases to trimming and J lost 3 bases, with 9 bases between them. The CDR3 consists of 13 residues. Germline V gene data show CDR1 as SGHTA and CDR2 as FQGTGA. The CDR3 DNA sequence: TGTGCCAGCAGCTCTTCTTGGGACACTGAAGCTTTCTTT. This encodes CASSSSWDTEAFF.

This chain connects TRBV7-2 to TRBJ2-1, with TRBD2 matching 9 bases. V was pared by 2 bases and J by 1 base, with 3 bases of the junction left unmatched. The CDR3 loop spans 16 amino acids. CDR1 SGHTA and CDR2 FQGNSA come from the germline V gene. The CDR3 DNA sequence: TGTGCCAGCAGCTTAAGCAGCGGGGGGTCCTACAATGAGCAGTTCTTC. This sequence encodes CASSLSSGGSYNEQFF. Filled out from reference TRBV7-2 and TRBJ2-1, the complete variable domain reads GAGVSQSPSNKVTEKGKDVELRCDPISGHTALYWYRQSLGQGLEFLIYFQGNSAPDKSGLPSDRFSAERTGGSVSTLTIQRTQQEDSAVYLCASSLSSGGSYNEQFFGPGTRLTVL.

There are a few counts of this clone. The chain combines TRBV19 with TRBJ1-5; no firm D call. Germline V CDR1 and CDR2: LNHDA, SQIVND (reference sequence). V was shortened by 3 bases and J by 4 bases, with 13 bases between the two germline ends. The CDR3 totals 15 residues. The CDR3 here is CASSMGRQRNQPQHF. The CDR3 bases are TGTGCCAGTAGTATGGGTCGGCAGCGAAATCAGCCCCAGCATTTT.

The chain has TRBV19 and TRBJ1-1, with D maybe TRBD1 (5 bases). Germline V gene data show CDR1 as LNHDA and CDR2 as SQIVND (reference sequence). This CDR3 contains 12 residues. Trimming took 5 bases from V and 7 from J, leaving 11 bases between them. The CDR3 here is CASSHTGIEAFF. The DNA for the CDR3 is TGTGCCAGTAGTCACACAGGAATTGAAGCTTTCTTT.

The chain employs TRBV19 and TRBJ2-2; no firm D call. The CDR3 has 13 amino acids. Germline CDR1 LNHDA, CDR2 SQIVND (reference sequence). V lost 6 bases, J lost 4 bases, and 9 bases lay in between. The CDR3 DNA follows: TGTGCCAGTAGGATGGCTTCCACCGGGGAGCTGTTTTTT. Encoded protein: CASRMASTGELFF.

CDR3 DNA sequence: TGTGCCAGCGGCGTGGGGAATGGCTACACCTTC. It translates to CASGVGNGYTF. The rearrangement joins TRBV2 to TRBJ1-2; D is unclear. V was shortened by 8 bases and J by 6 bases, with 10 bases between the two germline ends. CDR1 is SNHLY, CDR2 FYNNEI, per germline. There are 11 residues in the CDR3.

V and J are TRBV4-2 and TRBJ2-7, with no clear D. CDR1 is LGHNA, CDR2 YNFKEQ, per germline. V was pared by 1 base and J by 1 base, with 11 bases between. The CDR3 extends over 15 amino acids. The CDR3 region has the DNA TGTGCCAGCAGCCAAGTCGCCAGGAGTTCCTACGAGCAGTACTTC. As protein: CASSQVARSSYEQYF.

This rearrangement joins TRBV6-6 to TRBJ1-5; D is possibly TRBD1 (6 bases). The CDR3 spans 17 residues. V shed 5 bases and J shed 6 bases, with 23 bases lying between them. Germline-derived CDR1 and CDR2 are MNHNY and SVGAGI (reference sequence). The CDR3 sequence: CASSPTLGGIGTQPQHF. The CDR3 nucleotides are TGTGCCAGCAGTCCTACTCTAGGGGGGATCGGGACTCAGCCCCAGCATTTT.

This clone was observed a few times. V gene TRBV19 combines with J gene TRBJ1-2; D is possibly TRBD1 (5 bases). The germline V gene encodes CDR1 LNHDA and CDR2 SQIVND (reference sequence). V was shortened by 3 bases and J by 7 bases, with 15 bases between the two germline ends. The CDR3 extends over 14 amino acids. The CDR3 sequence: CASSIVGGAGGYTF. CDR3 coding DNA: TGTGCCAGTAGTATCGTGGGCGGGGCCGGTGGCTACACCTTC.

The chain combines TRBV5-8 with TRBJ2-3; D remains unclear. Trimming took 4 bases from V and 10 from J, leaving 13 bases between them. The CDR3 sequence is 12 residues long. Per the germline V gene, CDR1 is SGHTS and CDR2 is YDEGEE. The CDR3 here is CASSRLPLAQYF. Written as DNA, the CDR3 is TGTGCCAGCAGCCGACTCCCCCTTGCGCAGTATTTT.

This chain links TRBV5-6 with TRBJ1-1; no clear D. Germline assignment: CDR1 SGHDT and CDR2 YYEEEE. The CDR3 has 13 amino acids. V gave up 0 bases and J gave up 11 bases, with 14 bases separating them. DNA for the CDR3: TGTGCCAGCAGCTTGGGAGGGTCCCTCGACGCTTTCTTT. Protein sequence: CASSLGGSLDAFF. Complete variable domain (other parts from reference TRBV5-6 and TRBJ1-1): DAGVTQSPTHLIKTRGQQVTLRCSPKSGHDTVSWYQQALGQGPQFIFQYYEEEERQRGNFPDRFSGHQFPNYSSELNVNALLLGDSALYLCASSLGGSLDAFFGQGTRLTVV.

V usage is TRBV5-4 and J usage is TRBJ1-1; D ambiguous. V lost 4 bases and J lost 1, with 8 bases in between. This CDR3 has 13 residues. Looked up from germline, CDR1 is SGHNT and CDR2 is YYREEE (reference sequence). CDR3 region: CASSPFGNTEAFF. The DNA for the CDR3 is TGTGCCAGCAGCCCTTTCGGGAACACTGAAGCTTTCTTT. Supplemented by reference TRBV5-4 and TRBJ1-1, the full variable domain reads ETGVTQSPTHLIKTRGQQVTLRCSSQSGHNTVSWYQQALGQGPQFIFQYYREEENGRGNFPPRFSGLQFPNYSSELNVNALELDDSALYLCASSPFGNTEAFFGQGTRLTVV.

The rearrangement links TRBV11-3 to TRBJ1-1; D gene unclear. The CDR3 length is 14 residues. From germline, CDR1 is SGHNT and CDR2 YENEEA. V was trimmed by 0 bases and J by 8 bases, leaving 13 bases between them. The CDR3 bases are TGTGCCAGCAGCTTAGATCAGACCCTCAGGGAAGCTTTCTTT. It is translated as CASSLDQTLREAFF.

In DNA, the CDR3 is TGCGCCAGCAGCTGGGACGGAAACACCATATATTTT. It encodes CASSWDGNTIYF. The chain uses TRBV5-1 and TRBJ1-3; TRBD1 might be the D (5 bases). CDR1 and CDR2 from the germline V gene are SGHRS and YFSETQ. Trimming left V 3 bases short and J 4 bases short, with 5 bases between. The CDR3 has 12 amino acids.

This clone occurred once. The CDR3 DNA reads as TGTGCCATCAGCGGAAACAGGGGCCGGTATGGCTACACCTTC. Translation: CAISGNRGRYGYTF. The genes are TRBV10-3 and TRBJ1-2; 7 bases match TRBD1. V was pared by 6 bases and J by 5 bases, with 9 bases of the junction left unmatched. Per germline, CDR1 ENHRY and CDR2 SYGVKD. This CDR3 comprises 14 residues.

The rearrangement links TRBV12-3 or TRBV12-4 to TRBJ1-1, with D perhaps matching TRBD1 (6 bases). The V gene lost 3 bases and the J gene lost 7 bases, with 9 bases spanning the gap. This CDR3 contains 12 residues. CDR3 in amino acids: CASSFGQIEAFF. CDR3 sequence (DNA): TGTGCCAGCAGTTTCGGACAGATTGAAGCTTTCTTT.

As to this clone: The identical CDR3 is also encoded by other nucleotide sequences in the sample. CDR3 nucleotides: TGTGCCTGGAGTGTAGGGGCGGGGGGAGAGCAGTACTTC. This translates into CAWSVGAGGEQYF. This sequence joins TRBV30 and TRBJ2-7; 8 bases are shared with TRBD2. Germline V lookup: CDR1 GTSNPN, CDR2 SVGIG (reference sequence). CDR3 length equals 13 residues. Germline trimming cut 0 bases from V and 7 bases from J; bases unmatched to any gene: 5.

CDR3 nucleotide sequence: TGTGCCAGCAGCTACCGGACAGGGGACCCGAGTTTGGCTGAAGCTTTCTTT. Translation: CASSYRTGDPSLAEAFF. The chain has TRBV11-3 and TRBJ1-1, with TRBD1 matching 9 bases. This CDR3 is built from 17 residues. The germline CDR1 and CDR2 sequences are SGHNT and YENEEA. Germline trimming cut 4 bases from V and 6 bases from J; bases unmatched to any gene: 15. The whole variable domain, filled in from reference TRBV11-3 and TRBJ1-1, reads EAGVVQSPRYKIIEKKQPVAFWCNPISGHNTLYWYLQNLGQGPELLIRYENEEAVDDSQLPKDRFSAERLKGVDSTLKIQPAELGDSAVYLCASSYRTGDPSLAEAFFGQGTRLTVV.

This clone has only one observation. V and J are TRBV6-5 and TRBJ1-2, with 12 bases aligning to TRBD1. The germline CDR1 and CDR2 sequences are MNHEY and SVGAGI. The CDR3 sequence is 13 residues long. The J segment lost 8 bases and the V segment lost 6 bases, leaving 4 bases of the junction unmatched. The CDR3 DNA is TGTGCCAGCAGAGGGGACAGGGGGCAGGGCTACACCTTC. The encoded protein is CASRGDRGQGYTF.

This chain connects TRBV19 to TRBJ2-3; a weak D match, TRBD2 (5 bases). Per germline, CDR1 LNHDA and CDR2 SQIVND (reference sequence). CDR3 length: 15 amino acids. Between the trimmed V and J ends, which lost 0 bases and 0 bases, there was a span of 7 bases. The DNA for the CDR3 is TGTGCCAGTAGTATAGATCAGCGGAGCACAGATACGCAGTATTTT. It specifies CASSIDQRSTDTQYF.

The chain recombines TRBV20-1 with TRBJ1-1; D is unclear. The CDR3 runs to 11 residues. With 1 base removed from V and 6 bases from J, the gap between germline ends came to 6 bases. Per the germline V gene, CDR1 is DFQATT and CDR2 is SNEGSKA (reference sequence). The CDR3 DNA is TGCAGTGCTAGAGGGTTCGCTGAAGCTTTCTTT. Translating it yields CSARGFAEAFF.